Shown below are 7 T cell receptor beta chains from a single sample sequenced in a study of CD8 T cells in Susac syndrome. An input of about 0.45 to 1 ug of RNA was subjected to reverse transcription using random hexamers. TCRdb processed the immunoSEQ multiplex PCR reads anew with MiXCR; each CDR3 protein has one entry. The sample has approximately 94,000 distinct CDR3 sequences, about 95% seen once. The material sequenced was CD8+ T cells from PBMCs. All receptors come from a human donor with Susac syndrome.

This clonotype is categorized as medium-sized. In DNA, the CDR3 is TGTGCCAGCAGTGATAGACAAATGAGAAATCAGCCCCAGCATTTT. Its protein is CASSDRQMRNQPQHF. The V call is TRBV2, the J call TRBJ1-5, with no clear D. The CDR3 extends over 15 amino acids. Between the trimmed V and J ends, which lost 3 bases and 4 bases, there was a span of 13 bases. CDR1 and CDR2 (germline): SNHLY, FYNNEI. Combining the CDR3 with reference TRBV2 and TRBJ1-5 gives the whole variable domain EPEVTQTPSHQVTQMGQEVILRCVPISNHLYFYWYRQILGQKVEFLVSFYNNEISEKSEIFDDQFSVERPDGSNFTLKIRSTKLEDSAMYFCASSDRQMRNQPQHFGDGTRLSIL.

The rearrangement links TRBV20-1 to TRBJ2-6; a possible D gene is TRBD2 (5 bases). The germline V and J ends were trimmed by 5 bases and 0 bases, with 17 bases remaining between them. The CDR3 runs to 17 residues. Germline V CDR1 and CDR2: DFQATT, SNEGSKA (reference sequence). CDR3 coding DNA: TGCAGTGCTCCCCGCGGAGGTATTCGCTCTGGGGCCAACGTCCTGACTTTC. This encodes CSAPRGGIRSGANVLTF.

The chain employs TRBV12-3 or TRBV12-4 and TRBJ1-5, with D tentatively TRBD1 (5 bases). The CDR3 totals 15 residues. Trimming took off 7 bases at V and 6 bases at J, with 19 bases between the two ends. This chain's CDR3 is CASTRDRRGPQPQHF. As DNA, the CDR3 is TGTGCCAGCACCCGCGACCGGAGGGGCCCTCAGCCCCAGCATTTT.

The rearrangement links TRBV13 to TRBJ2-6; D gene unclear. Germline CDR1 and CDR2: PRHDT and FYEKMQ (reference sequence). Trimming took off 3 bases at V and 0 bases at J, with 6 bases between the two ends. This CDR3 is built from 15 residues. CDR3 DNA: TGTGCCAGCAGCTTTTGGAGCTCTGGGGCCAACGTCCTGACTTTC. It specifies CASSFWSSGANVLTF.

The chain links TRBV28 to TRBJ2-7; D ambiguous. The CDR3 spans 14 residues. The germline V gene encodes CDR1 MDHEN and CDR2 SYDVKM. Trimming pared 2 bases from V and 6 bases from J, leaving 14 bases between. The CDR3 DNA reads as TGTGCCAGCAGTTTAGTAACCCCACACAGCGAGCAGTACTTC. This encodes CASSLVTPHSEQYF.

This chain joins TRBV4-1 and TRBJ2-1; D ambiguous. Trimming left V 1 base short and J 10 bases short, with 23 bases between. The CDR3 sequence is 17 residues long. Germline V CDR1 and CDR2: MGHRA, YSYEKL. This CDR3 reads CASSQGLTSQAPHEQFF. The CDR3 DNA reads as TGCGCCAGCAGCCAAGGACTTACATCTCAGGCTCCACACGAGCAGTTCTTC.

This clonotype came up once. The V and J genes are TRBV18 and TRBJ2-5; 8 bases line up with TRBD1. This CDR3 contains 14 residues. CDR1 is KGHSH and CDR2 is LQKENI in the germline V gene. The V and J ends lost 3 bases and 3 bases, in that order; junction bases with no gene match: 3. CDR3 sequence reads: CASSPRTGKETQYF. The CDR3 coding sequence is TGTGCCAGCTCACCCCGGACAGGGAAAGAGACCCAGTACTTC.